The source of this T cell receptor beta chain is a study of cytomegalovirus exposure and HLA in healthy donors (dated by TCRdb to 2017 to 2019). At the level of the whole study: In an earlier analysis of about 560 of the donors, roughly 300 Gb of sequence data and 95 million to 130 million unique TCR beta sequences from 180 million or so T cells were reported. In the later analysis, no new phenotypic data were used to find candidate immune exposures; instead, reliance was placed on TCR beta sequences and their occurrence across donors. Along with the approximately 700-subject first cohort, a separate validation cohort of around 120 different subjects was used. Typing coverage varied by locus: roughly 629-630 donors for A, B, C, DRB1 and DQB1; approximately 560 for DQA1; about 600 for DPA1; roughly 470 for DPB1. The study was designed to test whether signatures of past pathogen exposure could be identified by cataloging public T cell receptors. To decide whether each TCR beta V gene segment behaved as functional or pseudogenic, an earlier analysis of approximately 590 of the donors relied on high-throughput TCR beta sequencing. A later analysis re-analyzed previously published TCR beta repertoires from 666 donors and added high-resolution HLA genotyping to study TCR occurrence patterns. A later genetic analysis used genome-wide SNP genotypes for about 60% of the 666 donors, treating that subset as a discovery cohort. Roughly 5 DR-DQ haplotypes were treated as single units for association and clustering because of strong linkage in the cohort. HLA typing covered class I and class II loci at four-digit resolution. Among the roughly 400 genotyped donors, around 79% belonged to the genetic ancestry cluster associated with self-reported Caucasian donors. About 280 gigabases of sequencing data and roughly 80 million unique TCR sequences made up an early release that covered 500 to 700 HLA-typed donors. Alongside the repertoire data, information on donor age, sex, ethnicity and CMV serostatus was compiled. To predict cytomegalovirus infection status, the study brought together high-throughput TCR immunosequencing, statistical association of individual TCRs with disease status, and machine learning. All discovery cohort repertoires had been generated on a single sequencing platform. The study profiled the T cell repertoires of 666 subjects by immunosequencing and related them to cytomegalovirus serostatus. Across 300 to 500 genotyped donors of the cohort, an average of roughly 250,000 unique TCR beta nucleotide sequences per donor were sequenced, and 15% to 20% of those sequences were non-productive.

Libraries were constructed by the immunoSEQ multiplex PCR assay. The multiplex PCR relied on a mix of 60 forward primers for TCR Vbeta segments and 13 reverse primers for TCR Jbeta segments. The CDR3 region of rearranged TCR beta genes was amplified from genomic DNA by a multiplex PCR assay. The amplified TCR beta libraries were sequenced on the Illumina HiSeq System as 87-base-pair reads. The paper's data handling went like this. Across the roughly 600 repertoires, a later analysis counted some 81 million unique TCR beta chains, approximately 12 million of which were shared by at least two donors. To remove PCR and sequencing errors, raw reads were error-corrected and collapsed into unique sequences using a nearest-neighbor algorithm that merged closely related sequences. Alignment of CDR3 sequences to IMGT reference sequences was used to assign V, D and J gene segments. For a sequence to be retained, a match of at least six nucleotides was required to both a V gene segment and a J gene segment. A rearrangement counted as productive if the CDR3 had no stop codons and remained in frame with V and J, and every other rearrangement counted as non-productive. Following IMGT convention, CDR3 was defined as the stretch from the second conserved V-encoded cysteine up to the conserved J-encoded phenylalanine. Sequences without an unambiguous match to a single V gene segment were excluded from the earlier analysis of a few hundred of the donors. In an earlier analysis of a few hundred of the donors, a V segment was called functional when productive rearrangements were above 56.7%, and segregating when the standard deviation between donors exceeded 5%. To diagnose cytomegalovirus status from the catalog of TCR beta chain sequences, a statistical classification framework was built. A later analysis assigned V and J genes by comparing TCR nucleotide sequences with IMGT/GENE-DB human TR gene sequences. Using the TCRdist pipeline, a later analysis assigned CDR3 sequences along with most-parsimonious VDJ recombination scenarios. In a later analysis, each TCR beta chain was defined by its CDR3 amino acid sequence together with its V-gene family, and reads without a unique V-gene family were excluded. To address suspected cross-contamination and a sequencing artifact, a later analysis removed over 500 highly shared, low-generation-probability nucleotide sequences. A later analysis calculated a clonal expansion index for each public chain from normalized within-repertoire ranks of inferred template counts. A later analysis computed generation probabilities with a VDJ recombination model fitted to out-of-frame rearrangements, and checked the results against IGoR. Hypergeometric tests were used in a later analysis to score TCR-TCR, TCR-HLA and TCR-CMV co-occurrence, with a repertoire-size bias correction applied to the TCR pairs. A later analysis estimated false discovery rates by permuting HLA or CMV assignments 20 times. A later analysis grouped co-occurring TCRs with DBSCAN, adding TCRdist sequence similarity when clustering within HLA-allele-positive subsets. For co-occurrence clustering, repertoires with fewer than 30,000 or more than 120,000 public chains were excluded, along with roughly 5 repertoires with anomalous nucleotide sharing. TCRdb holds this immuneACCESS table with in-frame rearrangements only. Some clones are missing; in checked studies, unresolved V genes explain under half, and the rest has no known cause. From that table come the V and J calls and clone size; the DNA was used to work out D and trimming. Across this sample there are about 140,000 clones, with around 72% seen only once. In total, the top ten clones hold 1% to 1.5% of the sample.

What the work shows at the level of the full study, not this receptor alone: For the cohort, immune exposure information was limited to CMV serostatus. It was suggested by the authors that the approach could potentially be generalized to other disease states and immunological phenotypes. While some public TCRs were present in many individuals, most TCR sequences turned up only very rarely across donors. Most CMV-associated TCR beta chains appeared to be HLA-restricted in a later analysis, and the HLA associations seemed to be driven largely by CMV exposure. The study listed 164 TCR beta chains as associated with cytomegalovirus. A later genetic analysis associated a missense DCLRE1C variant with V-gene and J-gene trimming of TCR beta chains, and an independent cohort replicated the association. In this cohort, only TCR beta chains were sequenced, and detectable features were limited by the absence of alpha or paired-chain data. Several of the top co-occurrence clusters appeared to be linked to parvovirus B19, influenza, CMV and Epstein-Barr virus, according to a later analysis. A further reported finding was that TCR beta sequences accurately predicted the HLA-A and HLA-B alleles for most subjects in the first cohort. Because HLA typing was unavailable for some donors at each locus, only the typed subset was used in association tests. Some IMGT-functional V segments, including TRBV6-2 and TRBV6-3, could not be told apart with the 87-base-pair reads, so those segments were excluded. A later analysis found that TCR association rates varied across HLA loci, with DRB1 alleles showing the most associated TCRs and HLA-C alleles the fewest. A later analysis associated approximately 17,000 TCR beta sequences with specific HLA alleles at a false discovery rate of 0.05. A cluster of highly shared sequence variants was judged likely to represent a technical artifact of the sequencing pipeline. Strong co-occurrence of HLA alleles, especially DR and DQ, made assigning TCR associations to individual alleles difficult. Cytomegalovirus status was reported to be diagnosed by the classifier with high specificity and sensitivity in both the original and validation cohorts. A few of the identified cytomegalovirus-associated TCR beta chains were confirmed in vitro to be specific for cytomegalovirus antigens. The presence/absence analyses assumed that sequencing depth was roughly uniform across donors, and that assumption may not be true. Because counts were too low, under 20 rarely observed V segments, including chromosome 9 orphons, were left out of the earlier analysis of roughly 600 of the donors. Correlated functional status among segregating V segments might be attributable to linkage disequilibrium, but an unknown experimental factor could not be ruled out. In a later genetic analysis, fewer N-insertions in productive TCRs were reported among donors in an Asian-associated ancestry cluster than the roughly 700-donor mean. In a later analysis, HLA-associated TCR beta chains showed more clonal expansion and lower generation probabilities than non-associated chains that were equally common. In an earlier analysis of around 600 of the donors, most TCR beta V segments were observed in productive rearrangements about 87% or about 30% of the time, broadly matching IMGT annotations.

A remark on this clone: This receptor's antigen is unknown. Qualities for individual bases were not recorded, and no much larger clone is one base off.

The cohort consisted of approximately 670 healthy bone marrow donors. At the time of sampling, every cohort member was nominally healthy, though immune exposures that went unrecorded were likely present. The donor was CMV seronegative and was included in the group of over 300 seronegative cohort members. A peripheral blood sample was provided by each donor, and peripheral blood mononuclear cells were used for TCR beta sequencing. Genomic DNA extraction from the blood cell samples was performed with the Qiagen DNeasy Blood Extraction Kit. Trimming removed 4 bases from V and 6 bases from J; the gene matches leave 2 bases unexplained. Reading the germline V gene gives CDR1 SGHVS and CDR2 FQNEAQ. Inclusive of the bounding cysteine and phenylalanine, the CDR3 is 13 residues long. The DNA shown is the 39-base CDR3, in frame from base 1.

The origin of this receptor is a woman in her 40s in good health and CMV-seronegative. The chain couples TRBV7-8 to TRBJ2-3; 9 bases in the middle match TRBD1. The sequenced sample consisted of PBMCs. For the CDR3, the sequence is CASSSGQGDTQYF. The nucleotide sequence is TGTGCCAGCAGCTCGGGACAGGGCGATACGCAGTATTTT.